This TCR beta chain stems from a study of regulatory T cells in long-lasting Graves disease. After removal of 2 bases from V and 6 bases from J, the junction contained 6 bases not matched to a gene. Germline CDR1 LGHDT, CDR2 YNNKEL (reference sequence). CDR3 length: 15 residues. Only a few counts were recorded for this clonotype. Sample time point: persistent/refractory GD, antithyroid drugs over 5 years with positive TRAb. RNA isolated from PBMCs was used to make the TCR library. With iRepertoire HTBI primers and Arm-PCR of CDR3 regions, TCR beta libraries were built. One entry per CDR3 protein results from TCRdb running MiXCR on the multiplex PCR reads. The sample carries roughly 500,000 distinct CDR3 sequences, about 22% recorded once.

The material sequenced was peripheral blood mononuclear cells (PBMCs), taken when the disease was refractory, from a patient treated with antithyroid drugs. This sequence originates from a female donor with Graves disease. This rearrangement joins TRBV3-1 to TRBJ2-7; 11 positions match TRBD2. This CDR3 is CASSQRTSGHSEQYF. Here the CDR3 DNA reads TGTGCCAGCAGCCAACGGACTAGCGGGCACTCCGAGCAGTACTTC.